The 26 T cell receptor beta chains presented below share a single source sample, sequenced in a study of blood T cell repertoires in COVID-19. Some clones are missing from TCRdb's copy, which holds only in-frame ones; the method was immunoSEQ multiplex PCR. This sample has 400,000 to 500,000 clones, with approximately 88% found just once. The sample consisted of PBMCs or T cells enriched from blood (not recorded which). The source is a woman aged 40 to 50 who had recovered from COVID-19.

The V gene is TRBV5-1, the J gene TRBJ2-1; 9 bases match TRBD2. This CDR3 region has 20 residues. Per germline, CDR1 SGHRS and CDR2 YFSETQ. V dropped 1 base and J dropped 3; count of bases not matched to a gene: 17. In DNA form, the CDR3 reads TGCGCCAGCAGCTTGCCCCTAAGGTTGGCCTTAGCGGGAGACTACAATGAGCAGTTCTTC. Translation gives CASSLPLRLALAGDYNEQFF.

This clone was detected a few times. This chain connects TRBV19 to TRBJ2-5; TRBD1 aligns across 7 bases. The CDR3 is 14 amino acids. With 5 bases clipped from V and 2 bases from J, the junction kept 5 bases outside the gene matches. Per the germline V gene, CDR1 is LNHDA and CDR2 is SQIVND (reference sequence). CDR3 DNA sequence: TGTGCCAGTAGTCGGACAGGAACACAAGAGACCCAGTACTTC. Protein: CASSRTGTQETQYF.

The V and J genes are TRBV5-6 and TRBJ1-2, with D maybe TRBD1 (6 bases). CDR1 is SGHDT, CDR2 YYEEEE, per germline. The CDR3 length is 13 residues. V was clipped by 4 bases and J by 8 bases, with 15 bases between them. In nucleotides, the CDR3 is TGTGCCAGCAGCCCTGACAGGACCTTGGGCTACACCTTC. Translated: CASSPDRTLGYTF.

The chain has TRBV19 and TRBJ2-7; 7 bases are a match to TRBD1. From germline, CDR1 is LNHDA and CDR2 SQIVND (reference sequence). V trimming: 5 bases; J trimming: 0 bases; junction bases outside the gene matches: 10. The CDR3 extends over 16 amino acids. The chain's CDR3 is CASSSPGTALSYEQYF. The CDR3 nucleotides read TGTGCCAGTAGTTCCCCCGGGACAGCCCTCTCCTACGAGCAGTACTTC.

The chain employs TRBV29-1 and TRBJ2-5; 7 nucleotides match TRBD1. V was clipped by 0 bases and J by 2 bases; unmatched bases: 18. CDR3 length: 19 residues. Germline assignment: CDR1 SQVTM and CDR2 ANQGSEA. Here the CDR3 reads CSVEDHDRVQGNLQETQYF. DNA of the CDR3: TGCAGCGTTGAAGACCACGACAGGGTGCAGGGAAATCTTCAAGAGACCCAGTACTTC.

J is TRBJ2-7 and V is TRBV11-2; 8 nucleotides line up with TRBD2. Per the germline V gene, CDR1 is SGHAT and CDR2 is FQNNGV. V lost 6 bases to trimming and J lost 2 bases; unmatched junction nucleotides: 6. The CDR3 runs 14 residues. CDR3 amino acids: CASSSIAGTYEQYF. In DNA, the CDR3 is TGTGCCAGCAGTTCCATAGCGGGGACCTACGAGCAGTACTTC.

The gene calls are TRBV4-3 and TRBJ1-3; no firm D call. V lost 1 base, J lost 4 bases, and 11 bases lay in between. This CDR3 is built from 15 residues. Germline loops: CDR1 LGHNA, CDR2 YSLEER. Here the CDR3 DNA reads TGCGCCAGCAGCCAAGGAACAGTTTCAGGAAACACCATATATTTT. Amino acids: CASSQGTVSGNTIYF.

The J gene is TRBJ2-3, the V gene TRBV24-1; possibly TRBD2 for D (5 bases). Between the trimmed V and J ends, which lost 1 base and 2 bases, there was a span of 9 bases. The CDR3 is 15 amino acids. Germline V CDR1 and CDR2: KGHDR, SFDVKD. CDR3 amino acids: CATSDFRTSTDTQYF. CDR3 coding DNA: TGTGCCACCAGTGATTTCAGGACTTCCACAGATACGCAGTATTTT.

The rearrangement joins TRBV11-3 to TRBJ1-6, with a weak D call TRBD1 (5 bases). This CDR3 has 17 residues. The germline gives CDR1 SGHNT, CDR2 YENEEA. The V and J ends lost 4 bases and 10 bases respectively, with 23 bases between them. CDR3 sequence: CASSSRTTGGVKSPLHF. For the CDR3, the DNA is TGTGCCAGCAGCTCTAGGACGACGGGGGGGGTGAAATCACCCCTCCACTTT.

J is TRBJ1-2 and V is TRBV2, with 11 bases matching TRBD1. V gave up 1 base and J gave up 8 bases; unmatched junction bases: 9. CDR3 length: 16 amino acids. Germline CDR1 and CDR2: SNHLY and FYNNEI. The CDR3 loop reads CASSEEDRGRFSGYTF. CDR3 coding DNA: TGTGCCAGCAGTGAAGAGGACAGGGGGCGATTTAGCGGCTACACCTTC.

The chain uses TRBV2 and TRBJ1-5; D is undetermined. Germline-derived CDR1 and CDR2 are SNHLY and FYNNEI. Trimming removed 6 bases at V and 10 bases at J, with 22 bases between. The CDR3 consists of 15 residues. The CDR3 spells CASRDMHEGSHPQHF. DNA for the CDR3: TGTGCCAGCAGGGATATGCACGAGGGATCCCACCCCCAGCATTTT.

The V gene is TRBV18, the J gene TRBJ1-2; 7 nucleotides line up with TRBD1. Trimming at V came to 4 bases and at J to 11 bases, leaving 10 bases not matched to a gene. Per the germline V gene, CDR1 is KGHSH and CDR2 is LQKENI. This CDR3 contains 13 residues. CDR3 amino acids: CASSHLDRAWYTF. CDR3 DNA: TGTGCCAGCTCACACCTCGACAGGGCGTGGTACACCTTC. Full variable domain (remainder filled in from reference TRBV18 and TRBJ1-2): NAGVMQNPRHLVRRRGQEARLRCSPMKGHSHVYWYRQLPEEGLKFMVYLQKENIIDESGMPKERFSAEFPKEGPSILRIQQVVRGDSAAYFCASSHLDRAWYTFGSGTRLTVV.

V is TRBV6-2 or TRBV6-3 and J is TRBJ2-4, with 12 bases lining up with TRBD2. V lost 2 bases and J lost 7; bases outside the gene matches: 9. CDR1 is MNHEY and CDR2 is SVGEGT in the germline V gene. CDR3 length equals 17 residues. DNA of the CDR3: TGTGCCAGCAGTTACGGGGGACTAGCGGGTGACTCTAACATTCAGTACTTC. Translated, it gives CASSYGGLAGDSNIQYF.

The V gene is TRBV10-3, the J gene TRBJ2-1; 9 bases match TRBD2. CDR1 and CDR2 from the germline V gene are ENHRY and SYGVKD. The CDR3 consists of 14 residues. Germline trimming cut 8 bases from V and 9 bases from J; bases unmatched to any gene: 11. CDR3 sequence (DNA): TGTGCCATCGGGGTAGCGGGAGTAAACGGTGAGCAGTTCTTC. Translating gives CAIGVAGVNGEQFF.

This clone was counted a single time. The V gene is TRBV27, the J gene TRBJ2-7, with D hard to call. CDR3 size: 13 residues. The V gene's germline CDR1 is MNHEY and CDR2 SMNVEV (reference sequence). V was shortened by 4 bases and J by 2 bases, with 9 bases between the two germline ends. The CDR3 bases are TGTGCCAGCAGTTCGCACAGCCCCTACGAGCAGTACTTC. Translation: CASSSHSPYEQYF.

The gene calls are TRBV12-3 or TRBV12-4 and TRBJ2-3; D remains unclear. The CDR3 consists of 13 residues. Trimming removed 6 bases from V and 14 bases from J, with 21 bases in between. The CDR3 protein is CASSLNGVSSGYF. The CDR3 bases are TGTGCCAGCAGCCTCAATGGCGTCTCTTCGGGGTATTTT.

This CDR3 reads CASKLAGSYEQYF. CDR3 nucleotide sequence: TGTGCCAGTAAACTAGCGGGGTCCTACGAGCAGTACTTC. The genes are TRBV19 and TRBJ2-7; 10 bases match TRBD2. The trim removed 7 bases at V and 1 base at J, leaving 1 base unmatched. Germline V gives CDR1 LNHDA, CDR2 SQIVND (reference sequence). This CDR3 has 13 amino acids.

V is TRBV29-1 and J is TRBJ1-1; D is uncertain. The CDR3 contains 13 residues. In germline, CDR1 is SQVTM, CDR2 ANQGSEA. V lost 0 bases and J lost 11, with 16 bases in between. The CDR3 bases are TGCAGCGTTGAAGAGCACGACGGGTCGGGGGCTTTCTTT. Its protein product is CSVEEHDGSGAFF.

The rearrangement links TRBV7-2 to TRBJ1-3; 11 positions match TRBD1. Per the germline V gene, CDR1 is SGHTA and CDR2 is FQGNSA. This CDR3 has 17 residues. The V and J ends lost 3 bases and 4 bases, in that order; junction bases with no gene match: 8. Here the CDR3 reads CASSFPGQGARGNTIYF. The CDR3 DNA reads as TGTGCCAGCAGCTTTCCAGGACAGGGGGCTCGAGGAAACACCATATATTTT.

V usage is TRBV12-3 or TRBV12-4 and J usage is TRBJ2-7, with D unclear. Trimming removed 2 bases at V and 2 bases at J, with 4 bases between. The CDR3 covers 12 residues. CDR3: CASSLLTYEQYF. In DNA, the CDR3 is TGTGCCAGCAGTTTACTAACCTACGAGCAGTACTTC.

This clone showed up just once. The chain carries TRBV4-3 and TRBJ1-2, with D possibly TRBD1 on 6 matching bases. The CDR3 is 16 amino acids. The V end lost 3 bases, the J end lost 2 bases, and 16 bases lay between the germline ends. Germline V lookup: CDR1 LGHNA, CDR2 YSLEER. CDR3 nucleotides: TGCGCCAGCAGCCAGGGTCTAAGGACAGACAACTATGGCTACACCTTC. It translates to CASSQGLRTDNYGYTF.

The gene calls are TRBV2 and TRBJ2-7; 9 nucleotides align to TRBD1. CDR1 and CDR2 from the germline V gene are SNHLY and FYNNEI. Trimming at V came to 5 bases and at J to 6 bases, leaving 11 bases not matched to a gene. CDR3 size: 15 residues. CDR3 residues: CASSPPGTGLREQYF. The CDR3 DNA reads TGTGCCAGCAGTCCACCCGGGACAGGGTTGCGCGAGCAGTACTTC.

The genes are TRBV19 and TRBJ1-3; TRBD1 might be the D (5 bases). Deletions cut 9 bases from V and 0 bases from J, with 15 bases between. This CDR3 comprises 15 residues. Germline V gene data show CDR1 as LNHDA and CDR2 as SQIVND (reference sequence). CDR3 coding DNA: TGTGCCAGCGCACGACAGTTCGTCTCTGGAAACACCATATATTTT. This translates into CASARQFVSGNTIYF.

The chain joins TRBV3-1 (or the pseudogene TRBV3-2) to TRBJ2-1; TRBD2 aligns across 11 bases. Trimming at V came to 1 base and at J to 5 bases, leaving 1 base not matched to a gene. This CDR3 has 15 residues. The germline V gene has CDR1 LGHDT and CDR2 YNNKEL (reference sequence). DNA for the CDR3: TGTGCCAGCAGCCAAGGACTAGCGGGACACAATGAGCAGTTCTTC. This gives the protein CASSQGLAGHNEQFF.

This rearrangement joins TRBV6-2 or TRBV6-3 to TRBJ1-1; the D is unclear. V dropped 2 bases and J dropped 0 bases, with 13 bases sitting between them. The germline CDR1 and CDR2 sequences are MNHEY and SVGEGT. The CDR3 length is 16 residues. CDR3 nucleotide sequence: TGTGCCAGCAGTTACGCCGACATCCATATGAACACTGAAGCTTTCTTT. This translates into CASSYADIHMNTEAFF.

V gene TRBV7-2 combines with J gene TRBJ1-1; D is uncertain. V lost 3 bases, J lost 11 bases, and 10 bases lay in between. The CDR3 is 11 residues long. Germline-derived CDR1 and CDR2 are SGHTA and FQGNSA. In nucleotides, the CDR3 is TGTGCCAGCAGCTTCTCGGGAATGGCTTTCTTT. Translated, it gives CASSFSGMAFF.